This T cell receptor (beta chain) was sequenced during a study of cytomegalovirus exposure and HLA in healthy donors. After removal of 10 bases from V and 1 base from J, the junction contained 7 bases not matched to a gene. This CDR3 is 14 amino acids long. The germline V gene has CDR1 MNHEY and CDR2 SVGAGI. Each donor was healthy, and each was a bone marrow donor. At sampling all donors were nominally healthy, likely with unrecorded immune exposures. The PCR made use of 60 Vbeta and 13 Jbeta primers. Assay used: immunoSEQ multiplex PCR; TCRdb lists only in-frame clones, some missing. Among some 110,000 clones, 78% were seen once, and the ten largest hold approximately 1.3%.

This clonotype was obtained from a man aged 25-45 years in good health and CMV-seronegative. Sequencing was carried out using PBMCs. This chain uses TRBV6-5 with TRBJ1-1; 9 positions agree with TRBD1. Here the CDR3 reads CATRDRVSNTEAFF. The CDR3, as DNA: TGTGCCACCAGGGACAGGGTTTCGAACACTGAAGCTTTCTTT.